This is a list of T cell receptor beta chains from one sample in a study of patients and donors after allogeneic stem cell transplantation. TCRdb re-called the RT-PCR reads through MiXCR, storing one row per CDR3 protein. The sample includes hundreds of thousands of distinct CDR3 sequences, roughly 16% of them seen just once. What was sequenced was blood, either unsorted or a sorted T cell fraction (not recorded which). The receptor set was obtained from a human donor who was either an allogeneic HSCT recipient or a stem cell or donor lymphocyte infusion donor (not recorded which). It is not recorded whose cells these are; they may come from a transplant donor. Each CDR3 is given with its conserved first and last residue. The D gene is left open where the match is weak. Not every row has a clone size; where given, it reads once, few, many or a size class.

D	J	size	V	DNA	CDR3
TRBD1	TRBJ2-3	.	TRBV7-2	TGTGCCAGCAGCTCGGACAGGGCTGCAGATACGCAGTATTTT	CASSSDRAADTQYF
.	TRBJ2-5	.	TRBV7-9	TGTGCCAGCAGCTTATGGCGGGGAGTCCAAGAGACCCAGTACTTC	CASSLWRGVQETQYF
.	TRBJ2-4	few	TRBV5-1	TGCGCCAGCAGCTTGAGGAGGGCGGGAGCCAAAAACATTCAGTACTTC	CASSLRRAGAKNIQYF
TRBD2	TRBJ2-5	few	TRBV5-1	TGCGCCAGCAGCTTGGCCTCCGGCGGGAGCTCACAAACCCAGTACTTC	CASSLASGGSSQTQYF
TRBD2	TRBJ2-1	.	TRBV5-1	TGCGCCAGCAGCTTGATCGCTAGCGGTAACAATGAGCAGTTCTTC	CASSLIASGNNEQFF
TRBD1	TRBJ2-7	.	TRBV4-1	TGCGCCAGCAGCCTTAGGACAGGGAACTACGAGCAGTACTTC	CASSLRTGNYEQYF
.	TRBJ1-1	.	TRBV29-1	TGCAGCGTTGTCCCCCAGCTGAACACTGAAGCTTTCTTT	CSVVPQLNTEAFF
TRBD1	TRBJ2-3	.	TRBV7-9	TGTGCCAGCAACCCGACAGGGGGCACAGATACGCAGTATTTT	CASNPTGGTDTQYF
TRBD1	TRBJ1-2	few	TRBV9	TGTGCCAGCAGCGTAGGCGACAGGGCTAATGGCTACACCTTC	CASSVGDRANGYTF
.	TRBJ2-7	few	TRBV10-3	TGTGCCATCAGTGACGAGTCACGAGTGTCCTCCTACGAGCAGTACTTC	CAISDESRVSSYEQYF
TRBD1	TRBJ1-2	.	TRBV5-1	TGCGCCAGCAGCAACAACAGGGGTGGTTATGGCTACACCTTC	CASSNNRGGYGYTF
TRBD2	TRBJ2-1	.	TRBV28	TGTGCCAGCAGCTCGGGGGGGTATGAGCAGTTCTTC	CASSSGGYEQFF
TRBD1	TRBJ2-2	many	TRBV15	TGTGCCACCAGCAGAGAGGACAGGGGTAACACCGGGGAGCTGTTTTTT	CATSREDRGNTGELFF
.	TRBJ2-7	.	TRBV6-5	TGTGCCAGCAGTTACTGGAGGACTAACTACGAGCAGTACTTC	CASSYWRTNYEQYF
TRBD1	TRBJ1-3	.	TRBV11-2	TGTGCCAGCAGCTCCCTCCGGGACAGCTCTTCAGGACCTGGAAACACCATATATTTT	CASSSLRDSSSGPGNTIYF
TRBD1	TRBJ1-1	.	TRBV5-1	TGCGCCAGCAGCTTAGATACAGGGGTGTCCACTGAAGCTTTCTTT	CASSLDTGVSTEAFF
TRBD1	TRBJ1-1	.	TRBV20-1	TGCAGTGCTAGAGAGGGGACAGGGGGCACTGAAGCTTTCTTT	CSAREGTGGTEAFF
.	TRBJ2-3	.	TRBV9	TGTGCCAGCAGCGGTGAGGTCCCGGGCACAGATACGCAGTATTTT	CASSGEVPGTDTQYF
.	TRBJ2-1	few	TRBV18	TGTGCCAGCTCACCAAAGGAACGGCGGAATGAGCAGTTCTTC	CASSPKERRNEQFF
TRBD1	TRBJ2-6	.	TRBV13	TGTGCCAGCAGCACCCCGGGACAGGGCTTTTCTGGGGCCAACGTCCTGACTTTC	CASSTPGQGFSGANVLTF
TRBD2	TRBJ2-1	many	TRBV6-2/TRBV6-3	TGTGCCAGCAGCTCCAGCGGGGGGGCTACTGAGCAGTTCTTC	CASSSSGGATEQFF
.	TRBJ1-1	few	TRBV6-1	TGTGCCAGTTGCAATTGGGGTTGGAACACTGAAGCTTTCTTT	CASCNWGWNTEAFF